Each of the 27 T cell receptor beta chains below was sequenced from the same sample in a study of shared clonotypes between healthy human individuals. Assay used: immunoSEQ multiplex PCR; TCRdb lists only in-frame clones, some missing. The repertoire has millions of clones, 85% to 95% of them found once; the top ten carry approximately 0.13%. Sequenced input: naive CD4+ T cells sorted from blood. Subset defined: CD45RA+ positively selected. Source of these receptors: a man aged 18-30 years in good health.

V and J are TRBV2 and TRBJ2-1; 7 positions agree with TRBD2. The length of the CDR3 is 14 residues. Germline V gene sequence: CDR1 SNHLY, CDR2 FYNNEI. After removal of 0 bases from V and 10 bases from J, the junction contained 6 bases not matched to a gene. CDR3 sequence reads: CASSEALRGGEQFF. Written as DNA, the CDR3 is TGTGCCAGCAGTGAAGCGCTTCGGGGAGGGGAGCAGTTCTTC.

The chain uses TRBV19 and TRBJ2-1, with 10 bases identical to TRBD2. V lost 7 bases to trimming and J lost 0 bases; unmatched junction nucleotides: 6. There are 16 residues in the CDR3. Looked up from germline, CDR1 is LNHDA and CDR2 is SQIVND (reference sequence). For the CDR3, the DNA is TGTGCCAGTAAACCTAGCGGGAGTGCCTCCTACAATGAGCAGTTCTTC. Encoded protein: CASKPSGSASYNEQFF. Supplemented by reference TRBV19 and TRBJ2-1, the full variable domain reads DGGITQSPKYLFRKEGQNVTLSCEQNLNHDAMYWYRQDPGQGLRLIYYSQIVNDFQKGDIAEGYSVSREKKESFPLTVTSAQKNPTAFYLCASKPSGSASYNEQFFGPGTRLTVL.

The gene calls are TRBV18 and TRBJ1-1; a weak D match, TRBD1 (5 bases). The germline V gene has CDR1 KGHSH and CDR2 LQKENI. Trimming shortened V by 3 bases and J by 3 bases, and 32 bases separated the two germline ends. CDR3 length: 21 residues. CDR3 protein: CASSPLKVGQGARRGDTEAFF. In nucleotides, the CDR3 is TGTGCCAGCTCACCTCTAAAGGTAGGACAAGGGGCAAGACGGGGCGACACTGAAGCTTTCTTT. Variable domain in full (rest from reference TRBV18 and TRBJ1-1): NAGVMQNPRHLVRRRGQEARLRCSPMKGHSHVYWYRQLPEEGLKFMVYLQKENIIDESGMPKERFSAEFPKEGPSILRIQQVVRGDSAAYFCASSPLKVGQGARRGDTEAFFGQGTRLTVV.

The J gene is TRBJ2-1, the V gene TRBV5-8, with 12 bases matching TRBD1. CDR1 and CDR2 (germline): SGHTS, YDEGEE. CDR3 size: 18 residues. The V gene end was trimmed by 0 bases and the J gene end by 7 bases; junction bases not matched to a gene: 11. CDR3 loop: CASSLGMAWDRGLNEQFF. The CDR3 coding sequence is TGTGCCAGCAGCTTGGGAATGGCTTGGGACAGGGGGCTAAATGAGCAGTTCTTC. The full variable domain, in which reference TRBV5-8 and TRBJ2-1 provide the parts outside the CDR3, is EAGVTQSPTHLIKTRGQQATLRCSPISGHTSVYWYQQALGLGLQFLLWYDEGEERNRGNFPPRFSGRQFPNYSSELNVNALELEDSALYLCASSLGMAWDRGLNEQFFGPGTRLTVL.

J is TRBJ1-2 and V is TRBV30; possible D gene TRBD1, 6 bases. Per germline, CDR1 GTSNPN and CDR2 SVGIG (reference sequence). Trimming stripped 5 bases from V and 6 bases from J, with 16 bases between. The CDR3 loop spans 13 amino acids. CDR3 amino acids: CAWAGVSVNGYTF. In DNA form, the CDR3 reads TGTGCCTGGGCAGGGGTTTCGGTAAATGGCTACACCTTC. Supplemented by reference TRBV30 and TRBJ1-2, the full variable domain reads SQTIHQWPATLVQPVGSPLSLECTVEGTSNPNLYWYRQAAGRGLQLLFYSVGIGQISSEVPQNLSASRPQDRQFILSSKKLLLSDSGFYLCAWAGVSVNGYTFGSGTRLTVV.

The J gene is TRBJ1-1, the V gene TRBV19, with D possibly TRBD1 on 5 matching bases. Per the germline V gene, CDR1 is LNHDA and CDR2 is SQIVND (reference sequence). V was pared by 7 bases and J by 3 bases, with 9 bases between. The length of the CDR3 is 12 residues. The CDR3 bases are TGTGCCAGTATCGGGGCGGACACTGAAGCTTTCTTT. It translates to CASIGADTEAFF.

This clone was seen ten or more times. At the DNA level, this CDR3 is encoded by other sequences in the same sample as well. In DNA, the CDR3 is TGTGCCAGCTCAGGAGGAACCCGTATGAACACTGAAGCTTTCTTT. This codes for CASSGGTRMNTEAFF. The V gene is TRBV18, the J gene TRBJ1-1, with no clear D. The CDR3 has 15 residues. Germline V lookup: CDR1 KGHSH, CDR2 LQKENI. Trimming left V 5 bases short and J 0 bases short, with 13 bases between.

This chain connects TRBV4-2 to TRBJ2-5, with 7 bases matching TRBD2. The CDR3 sequence is 15 residues long. Germline assignment: CDR1 LGHNA and CDR2 YNFKEQ. J lost 1 base, V lost 1 base, and 3 bases had no gene match. CDR3 DNA sequence: TGTGCCAGCAGCCAAGGAGGCGGGGGCCAAGAGACCCAGTACTTC. This encodes CASSQGGGGQETQYF.

This clone is a singleton in its sample. In DNA form, the CDR3 reads TGTGCCAGCAGTGAAATTTGGGGGTTTAAGTTCTTC. Amino acid sequence: CASSEIWGFKFF. This sequence joins TRBV6-1 and TRBJ2-1, with D perhaps TRBD1 or TRBD2 (5 bases each). The CDR3 runs to 12 residues. Germline V gives CDR1 MNHNS, CDR2 SASEGT. Trimming pared 2 bases from V and 14 bases from J, leaving 13 bases between.

The chain uses TRBV30 and TRBJ1-2; TRBD1 matches at 7 bases. After removal of 0 bases from V and 6 bases from J, the junction contained 7 bases not matched to a gene. Germline lookup yields CDR1 GTSNPN and CDR2 SVGIG (reference sequence). The CDR3 totals 14 residues. Written as DNA, the CDR3 is TGTGCCTGGAGTGTATCCGGGACAGCTAATGGCTACACCTTC. This translates into CAWSVSGTANGYTF.

The chain carries TRBV5-1 and TRBJ1-1, with TRBD1 matching 9 bases. The germline V gene has CDR1 SGHRS and CDR2 YFSETQ. There are 15 residues in the CDR3. V dropped 3 bases and J dropped 4; count of bases not matched to a gene: 7. The CDR3 DNA reads as TGCGCCAGCAGCTCCGGGACAGGGCTTTCCACTGAAGCTTTCTTT. Its protein product is CASSSGTGLSTEAFF.

The V call is TRBV4-1, the J call TRBJ1-6; no reliable D call. This CDR3 has 16 amino acids. Between the trimmed V and J ends, which lost 0 bases and 0 bases, there was a span of 6 bases. Germline CDR1 reads MGHRA; CDR2 reads YSYEKL. The CDR3 DNA sequence: TGCGCCAGCAGCCAAGATGGAGGCTCCTATAATTCACCCCTCCACTTT. Translated, it gives CASSQDGGSYNSPLHF.

Worth noting for this clone: This same CDR3 is encoded by further DNA sequences in the sample. The chain uses TRBV9 and TRBJ2-3; D is perhaps TRBD2 (5 bases). This CDR3 has 18 residues. V was cut by 0 bases and J by 2 bases, with 19 bases left in between. Germline-derived CDR1 and CDR2 are SGDLS and YYNGEE. CDR3 in DNA: TGTGCCAGCAGCGTAGAGCCCGGAAGCGGATATCTCACAGATACGCAGTATTTT. Translating it yields CASSVEPGSGYLTDTQYF.

This clone came up a few times. The chain uses TRBV18 and TRBJ1-6; D gene uncertain. Between the trimmed V and J ends, which lost 1 base and 7 bases, there was a span of 11 bases. There are 15 residues in the CDR3. Germline V gene data show CDR1 as KGHSH and CDR2 as LQKENI. CDR3 in amino acids: CASSPLPAGNSPLHF. In nucleotides, the CDR3 is TGTGCCAGCTCACCACTTCCCGCGGGGAATTCACCCCTCCACTTT.

This chain uses TRBV2 with TRBJ2-5; TRBD1 agrees at 7 bases. The V and J ends lost 2 bases and 5 bases, in that order; junction bases with no gene match: 14. CDR1 is SNHLY and CDR2 is FYNNEI in the germline V gene. This CDR3 is built from 17 residues. In DNA form, the CDR3 reads TGTGCCAGCAGTGAACCCGACCCGGGACAGATGATGGAGACCCAGTACTTC. Translated, it gives CASSEPDPGQMMETQYF.

This chain uses TRBV28 with TRBJ2-5; 7 bases agree with TRBD2. Per the germline V gene, CDR1 is MDHEN and CDR2 is SYDVKM. CDR3 size: 12 residues. The junction had 1 base not matched to a gene; V was cut back by 5 bases and J by 4 bases. In DNA, the CDR3 is TGTGCCAGCAGTACGGGAGGAGAGACCCAGTACTTC. Translated: CASSTGGETQYF.

This chain joins TRBV29-1 and TRBJ2-3, with D perhaps given as TRBD1 or TRBD2 (6 bases each). Germline V gene sequence: CDR1 SQVTM, CDR2 ANQGSEA. The CDR3 totals 14 residues. Trimming took 6 bases from V and 0 from J, leaving 13 bases between them. This chain's CDR3 is CSVGGTLSTDTQYF. Written as DNA, the CDR3 is TGCAGCGTGGGCGGGACATTAAGCACAGATACGCAGTATTTT.

This clone was recorded only once. The chain has TRBV10-3 and TRBJ2-7; 11 bases map to TRBD2. Germline assignment: CDR1 ENHRY and CDR2 SYGVKD. The CDR3 length is 13 residues. The V gene end was trimmed by 10 bases and the J gene end by 5 bases; junction bases not matched to a gene: 7. The CDR3 region has the DNA TGTGCCACAGGAATAGCGGGAGGGAACGAGCAGTACTTC. Translating gives CATGIAGGNEQYF.

This chain joins TRBV29-1 and TRBJ2-1; D ambiguous. This CDR3 comprises 13 residues. CDR1 is SQVTM and CDR2 is ANQGSEA in the germline V gene. The V end was cut by 4 bases, the J end by 9 bases, with 16 bases between. In nucleotides, the CDR3 is TGCAGCGTTGGATATAACCCGGGCCTTGAGCAGTTCTTC. Protein: CSVGYNPGLEQFF.

The chain recombines TRBV6-6 with TRBJ2-7, with 10 bases lining up with TRBD2. In germline, CDR1 is MNHNY, CDR2 SVGAGI (reference sequence). The CDR3 is 15 amino acids. The V segment lost 2 bases and the J segment 7 bases; nucleotides outside the gene matches: 8. CDR3 region: CASSYGAGGSQEQYF. DNA for the CDR3: TGTGCCAGCAGTTACGGAGCGGGGGGGTCCCAAGAGCAGTACTTC.

This chain connects TRBV19 to TRBJ2-7; tentatively, D is TRBD1 (5 bases). From germline, CDR1 is LNHDA and CDR2 SQIVND (reference sequence). The ends were cut back, 6 bases at V and 6 bases at J, with 12 bases in the middle. CDR3 size: 12 residues. CDR3 DNA sequence: TGTGCCAGTAGCGGGCAGGGAAGCGAGCAGTACTTC. This gives the protein CASSGQGSEQYF. Drawing the rest from reference TRBV19 and TRBJ2-7, the complete variable domain is DGGITQSPKYLFRKEGQNVTLSCEQNLNHDAMYWYRQDPGQGLRLIYYSQIVNDFQKGDIAEGYSVSREKKESFPLTVTSAQKNPTAFYLCASSGQGSEQYFGPGTRLTVT.

V and J are TRBV27 and TRBJ1-2, with D maybe TRBD1 (5 bases). V lost 4 bases to trimming and J lost 1 base, with 7 bases between them. The V gene's germline CDR1 is MNHEY and CDR2 SMNVEV (reference sequence). The CDR3 spans 13 residues. The CDR3 loop reads CASSWGINYGYTF. The CDR3 DNA is TGTGCCAGCAGTTGGGGGATTAACTATGGCTACACCTTC.

This chain joins TRBV10-3 and TRBJ2-7; possible D gene TRBD1, 5 bases. CDR1 is ENHRY, CDR2 SYGVKD, per germline. The CDR3 covers 13 residues. Trimming took off 2 bases at V and 2 bases at J, with 7 bases between the two ends. The CDR3 DNA sequence: TGTGCCATCAGTGAGCAGACAGCCTACGAGCAGTACTTC. As protein: CAISEQTAYEQYF.

The gene calls are TRBV10-3 and TRBJ2-4; TRBD2 matches 10 bases. The trim removed 2 bases at V and 1 base at J, leaving 17 bases unmatched. CDR1 and CDR2 from the germline V gene are ENHRY and SYGVKD. The CDR3 extends over 21 amino acids. The DNA for the CDR3 is TGTGCCATCAGTGAGGCCCCAAGCCCGGGACTAGCGTGGGGTGCCAAAAACATTCAGTACTTC. This translates into CAISEAPSPGLAWGAKNIQYF.

The chain carries TRBV5-4 and TRBJ2-5; D possibly matches TRBD1 or TRBD2 (5 bases each). Germline CDR1 and CDR2: SGHNT and YYREEE (reference sequence). V was cut by 7 bases and J by 2 bases, with 9 bases left in between. CDR3 length: 12 residues. CDR3 DNA: TGTGCCAGCGGGACGGCTCAAGAGACCCAGTACTTC. Translated, it gives CASGTAQETQYF.

V gene TRBV5-1 combines with J gene TRBJ1-6, with 8 positions matching TRBD1. This CDR3 is 14 amino acids long. Germline-derived CDR1 and CDR2 are SGHRS and YFSETQ. Trimming took 3 bases from V and 11 from J; bases not matched to a gene: 7. The CDR3 loop is CASSSTGGGTPLHF. CDR3 DNA: TGCGCCAGCAGCTCTACAGGGGGTGGTACACCCCTCCACTTT.

As to this clone: Other DNA sequences from this sample encode an identical CDR3 as well. The J gene is TRBJ1-1, the V gene TRBV7-2; no firm D call. The CDR3 totals 14 residues. Trimming left V 1 base short and J 2 bases short, with 8 bases between. Germline V gene sequence: CDR1 SGHTA, CDR2 FQGNSA. CDR3 protein: CASSLVGRNTEAFF. CDR3 sequence (DNA): TGTGCCAGCAGCTTAGTGGGGAGAAACACTGAAGCTTTCTTT. The full variable domain, in which reference TRBV7-2 and TRBJ1-1 provide the parts outside the CDR3, is GAGVSQSPSNKVTEKGKDVELRCDPISGHTALYWYRQSLGQGLEFLIYFQGNSAPDKSGLPSDRFSAERTGGSVSTLTIQRTQQEDSAVYLCASSLVGRNTEAFFGQGTRLTVV.